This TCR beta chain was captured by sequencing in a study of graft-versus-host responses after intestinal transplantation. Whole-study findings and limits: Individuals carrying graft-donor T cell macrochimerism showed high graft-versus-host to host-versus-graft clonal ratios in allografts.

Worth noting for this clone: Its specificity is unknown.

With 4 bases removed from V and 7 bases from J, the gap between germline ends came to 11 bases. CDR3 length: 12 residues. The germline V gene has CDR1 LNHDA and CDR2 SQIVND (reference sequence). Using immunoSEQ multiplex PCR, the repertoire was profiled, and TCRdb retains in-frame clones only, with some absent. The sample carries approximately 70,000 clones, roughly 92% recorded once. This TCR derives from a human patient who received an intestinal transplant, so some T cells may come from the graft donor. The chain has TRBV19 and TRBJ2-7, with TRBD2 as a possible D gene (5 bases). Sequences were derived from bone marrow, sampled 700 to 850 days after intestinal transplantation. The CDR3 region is CASSTPPGEQYF. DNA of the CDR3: TGTGCCAGTAGTACCCCGCCGGGGGAGCAGTACTTC.